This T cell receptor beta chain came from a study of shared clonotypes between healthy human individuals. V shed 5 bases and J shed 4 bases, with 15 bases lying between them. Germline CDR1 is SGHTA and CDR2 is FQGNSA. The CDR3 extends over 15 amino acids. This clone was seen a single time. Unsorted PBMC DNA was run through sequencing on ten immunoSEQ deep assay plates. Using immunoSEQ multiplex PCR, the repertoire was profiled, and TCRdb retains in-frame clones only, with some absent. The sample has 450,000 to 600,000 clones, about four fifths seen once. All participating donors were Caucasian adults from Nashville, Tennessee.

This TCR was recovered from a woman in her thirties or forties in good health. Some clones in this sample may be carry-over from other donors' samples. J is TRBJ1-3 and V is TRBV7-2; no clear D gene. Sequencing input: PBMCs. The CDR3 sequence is CASSPSGLGGNTIYF. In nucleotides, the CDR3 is TGTGCCAGCAGCCCGTCGGGTCTGGGGGGAAACACCATATATTTT.